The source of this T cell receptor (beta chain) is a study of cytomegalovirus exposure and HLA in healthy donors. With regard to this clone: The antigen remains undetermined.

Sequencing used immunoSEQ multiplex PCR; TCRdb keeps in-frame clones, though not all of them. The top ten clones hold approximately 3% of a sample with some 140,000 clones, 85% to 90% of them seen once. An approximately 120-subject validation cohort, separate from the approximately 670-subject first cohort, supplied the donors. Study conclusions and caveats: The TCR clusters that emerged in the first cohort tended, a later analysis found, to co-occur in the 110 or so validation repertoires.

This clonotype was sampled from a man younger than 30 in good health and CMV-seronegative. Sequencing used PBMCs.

The CDR3 here is CASLYPGGTEAFF. In nucleotides, the CDR3 is TGTGCCAGCCTTTACCCAGGGGGCACTGAAGCTTTCTTT. The chain has TRBV6-5 and TRBJ1-1, with 7 bases that match TRBD1. The CDR3 contains 13 residues. CDR1 is MNHEY, CDR2 SVGAGI, per germline. Germline trimming cut 8 bases from V and 4 bases from J; bases unmatched to any gene: 7.